This T cell receptor (beta chain) derives from a study of spatial heterogeneity in lung cancer. On the study more broadly: An average of more than ten raw reads was observed per unique TCR and UMI combination.

This clonotype was recorded at least ten times. Germline CDR1 reads SGHTA; CDR2 reads FQGNSA. The CDR3 has 16 residues. Trimming left V 7 bases short and J 2 bases short, with 20 bases between. Every TCR cDNA molecule bore a unique molecular identifier. Using its own MiXCR run on the 5' RACE reads, TCRdb lists one record per CDR3 protein. The sample lists 30,000 to 40,000 distinct CDR3 sequences; approximately 5.5% were seen once. Time point in this sample: sample taken at primary tumor resection. This sequence was found in a female donor with early-stage non-small cell lung cancer. The sample here was PBMCs, taken at surgery. The V call is TRBV7-2, the J call TRBJ1-1; perhaps TRBD1 as D (6 bases). The CDR3 nucleotides are TGTGCCAGCAACCCTAAGTTAGCAGGGGCAAACACTGAAGCTTTCTTT. This codes for CASNPKLAGANTEAFF. Based on the CDR3 plus reference TRBV7-2 and TRBJ1-1, the full variable domain is GAGVSQSPSNKVTEKGKDVELRCDPISGHTALYWYRQSLGQGLEFLIYFQGNSAPDKSGLPSDRFSAERTGGSVSTLTIQRTQQEDSAVYLCASNPKLAGANTEAFFGQGTRLTVV.